Presented here are 5 T cell receptor beta chains from one specimen sequenced in a study of OX40 agonist ivuxolimab in advanced cancers. The protocol was immunoSEQ multiplex PCR, while the TCRdb copy is restricted to in-frame clones and leaves out a portion. The sample yields roughly 64,000 clones, 84% seen once. Specimen: CD4+ or CD8+ T cells sorted from blood, collected in a trial of the OX40 agonist ivuxolimab. The receptors stem from an adult with an advanced solid tumor such as melanoma, head and neck, liver or kidney cancer.

The rearrangement uses TRBV11-2 and TRBJ1-1; D might be TRBD1 (5 bases). Germline V gene data show CDR1 as SGHAT and CDR2 as FQNNGV. The CDR3 length is 15 residues. V was pared by 7 bases and J by 1 base, with 16 bases between. The CDR3 here is CASNGLGGWNTEAFF. In DNA form, the CDR3 reads TGTGCCAGCAACGGTCTTGGGGGGTGGAACACTGAAGCTTTCTTT.

The rearrangement links TRBV2 to TRBJ2-5; 7 positions match TRBD2. Germline values: CDR1 SNHLY, CDR2 FYNNEI. There are 13 residues in the CDR3. The junction had 7 bases not matched to a gene; V was cut back by 7 bases and J by 5 bases. The CDR3 loop is CASTRGLYETQYF. The CDR3 region has the DNA TGTGCCAGCACCCGGGGACTATATGAGACCCAGTACTTC.

The CDR3 DNA sequence: TGTGCCAGTAAGAGATTAGGGGGCGACTATGGCTACACCTTC. The encoded protein is CASKRLGGDYGYTF. J is TRBJ1-2 and V is TRBV27; 7 nucleotides agree with TRBD1. V dropped 9 bases and J dropped 3; count of bases not matched to a gene: 10. Germline V gives CDR1 MNHEY, CDR2 SMNVEV (reference sequence). The CDR3 runs to 14 residues.

The table lists this clone with a count of one. The CDR3 bases are TGTGCCAGCAGCTTATACAGACCGTCCTACAATGAGCAGTTCTTC. Amino acids: CASSLYRPSYNEQFF. The rearrangement uses TRBV7-9 and TRBJ2-1; D remains ambiguous. Trimming removed 2 bases at V and 1 base at J, with 9 bases between. Germline-derived CDR1 and CDR2 are SEHNR and FQNEAQ (reference sequence). This CDR3 has 15 residues.

The rearrangement uses TRBV11-2 and TRBJ1-1; D is unresolved. Germline CDR1 reads SGHAT; CDR2 reads FQNNGV. Trimming left V 11 bases short and J 1 base short, with 17 bases between. This CDR3 is built from 14 residues. CDR3 sequence: CAPSHLRPNTEAFF. The CDR3 region has the DNA TGTGCCCCTAGTCACCTACGGCCGAACACTGAAGCTTTCTTT.